The rows below give T cell receptor beta chains drawn from one sample of a study of T cell responses to AZD1222 COVID-19 vaccine. Sequenced by immunoSEQ multiplex PCR; TCRdb stores in-frame clones only, minus some. Of some 150,000 clones detected, approximately 85% appear once; the ten largest clones hold about 8%. The sequenced sample was peripheral blood, obtained on day 0 of AZD1222 vaccination. The receptors derive from an adult in good health. Both conserved end residues are part of each CDR3. D genes are given only for firm matches. The size entry is marked missing in some rows and otherwise reads once, few, many or a size class.

V: TRBV18
D: TRBD1
size: NA
J: TRBJ2-5
CDR3: CASSLRGTGTGETQYF
DNA: TGTGCCAGCTCCCTGAGGGGGACCGGGACAGGGGAGACCCAGTACTTC

V: TRBV3-1/TRBV3-2
D: NA
size: NA
J: TRBJ2-1
CDR3: CASSPNTGVVRNHEQFF
DNA: TGTGCCAGCAGCCCCAATACCGGGGTAGTTAGGAACCATGAGCAGTTCTTC

V: TRBV10-3
D: NA
size: NA
J: TRBJ2-5
CDR3: CAIRGGVQETQYF
DNA: TGTGCCATCAGGGGCGGGGTTCAAGAGACCCAGTACTTC

V: TRBV10-3
D: NA
size: NA
J: TRBJ1-5
CDR3: CAISESGVGVSGNQPQHF
DNA: TGTGCCATCAGTGAGTCGGGGGTGGGGGTTTCGGGCAATCAGCCCCAGCATTTT

V: TRBV7-6
D: TRBD1
size: few
J: TRBJ2-1
CDR3: CASSFPTGGLQSSYNEQFF
DNA: TGTGCCAGCAGTTTCCCGACAGGGGGGCTACAGAGCTCCTACAATGAGCAGTTCTTC

V: TRBV9
D: NA
size: once
J: TRBJ1-4
CDR3: CASSAQVTNEKLFF
DNA: TGTGCCAGCAGCGCCCAGGTTACTAATGAAAAACTGTTTTTT

V: TRBV27
D: NA
size: NA
J: TRBJ1-1
CDR3: CASSITGFTEAFF
DNA: TGTGCCAGCAGTATTACAGGGTTCACTGAAGCTTTCTTT

V: TRBV5-1
D: NA
size: NA
J: TRBJ1-1
CDR3: CASSFQGPGTEAFF
DNA: TGCGCCAGCAGCTTTCAGGGGCCTGGCACTGAAGCTTTCTTT

V: TRBV6-1
D: NA
size: NA
J: TRBJ1-2
CDR3: CASSESGAGGYTF
DNA: TGTGCCAGCAGTGAATCGGGGGCTGGTGGCTACACCTTC

V: TRBV5-1
D: NA
size: NA
J: TRBJ2-7
CDR3: CASIKYTEGSYEQYF
DNA: TGCGCCAGCATAAAATACACGGAGGGGTCCTACGAGCAGTACTTC

V: TRBV19
D: NA
size: NA
J: TRBJ2-7
CDR3: CASSPLWTQGGYEQYF
DNA: TGTGCCAGTAGTCCGCTCTGGACCCAAGGTGGTTACGAGCAGTACTTC

V: TRBV6-5
D: NA
size: NA
J: TRBJ2-7
CDR3: CASSYLGIHEQYF
DNA: TGTGCCAGCAGTTACCTAGGGATCCACGAGCAGTACTTC

V: TRBV28
D: TRBD2
size: NA
J: TRBJ2-2
CDR3: CASSFYTTGTSGVTGELFF
DNA: TGTGCCAGCAGTTTCTACACCACTGGGACTAGCGGGGTCACCGGGGAGCTGTTTTTT

V: TRBV4-1
D: NA
size: NA
J: TRBJ1-5
CDR3: CASSQGPVNQPQHF
DNA: TGCGCCAGCAGCCAAGGTCCTGTTAATCAGCCCCAGCATTTT

V: TRBV9
D: NA
size: NA
J: TRBJ1-2
CDR3: CASSPSSDPGYGYTF
DNA: TGTGCCAGCAGCCCCTCGTCTGATCCGGGGTATGGCTACACCTTC

V: TRBV28
D: NA
size: NA
J: TRBJ2-3
CDR3: CASSLLQNTQYF
DNA: TGTGCCAGCAGTTTACTCCAGAATACGCAGTATTTT

V: TRBV29-1
D: NA
size: NA
J: TRBJ1-5
CDR3: CSVATSWSNQPQHF
DNA: TGCAGCGTGGCGACAAGTTGGAGCAATCAGCCCCAGCATTTT

V: TRBV7-7
D: NA
size: NA
J: TRBJ2-2
CDR3: CASSLGDITGELFF
DNA: TGTGCCAGCAGCTTAGGAGACATAACCGGGGAGCTGTTTTTT

V: TRBV6-5
D: NA
size: NA
J: TRBJ1-2
CDR3: CASSSTGVIGDGYTF
DNA: TGTGCCAGCAGCTCCACCGGGGTAATCGGGGATGGCTACACCTTC

V: TRBV6-5
D: NA
size: once
J: TRBJ1-2
CDR3: CASTTREPYGYTF
DNA: TGTGCCAGTACGACCAGGGAACCTTATGGCTACACCTTC

V: TRBV12-3/TRBV12-4
D: NA
size: NA
J: TRBJ1-5
CDR3: CASSPAGGQPQHF
DNA: TGTGCCAGCAGCCCCGCGGGGGGCCAGCCCCAGCATTTT

V: TRBV27
D: TRBD1
size: many
J: TRBJ1-6
CDR3: CASRWAGTGNSPLHF
DNA: TGTGCCAGCAGATGGGCCGGGACAGGCAATTCACCCCTCCACTTT

V: TRBV3-1/TRBV3-2
D: NA
size: NA
J: TRBJ2-7
CDR3: CASSQDPGRDEQYF
DNA: TGTGCCAGCAGCCAAGATCCAGGGCGGGACGAGCAGTACTTC